These T cell receptor beta chains were read from a single sample in a study of T cells in tumors after PD-1 blockade. TCRdb's table, derived via immunoSEQ multiplex PCR, lists solely in-frame clones and lacks some. The sample consists of 32,000 or so clones, around 80% of them appearing once. Here the sequenced sample was PBMCs, taken before anti-PD-1 treatment. These receptors were obtained from a human donor with basal cell carcinoma. Each CDR3 is given with its conserved first and last residue. D genes are given only for firm matches. Some rows mark clone size as missing; the rest say once, few, many or name a class of expanded clone.

d_gene,v_gene,j_gene,abundance,CDR3aa,CDR3nt
.,TRBV7-2,TRBJ1-2,.,CASSSGPNYGYTF,TGTGCCAGCAGCTCTGGACCTAACTATGGCTACACCTTC
.,TRBV19,TRBJ2-7,.,CASSIPGSYEQYF,TGTGCCAGTAGTATCCCGGGCTCCTACGAGCAGTACTTC
.,TRBV6-5,TRBJ1-1,once,CASSYEDTPNTEAFF,TGTGCCAGCAGTTACGAGGACACCCCGAACACTGAAGCTTTCTTT
.,TRBV5-1,TRBJ2-3,.,CASSLGIGVSSTDTQYF,TGCGCCAGCAGCTTGGGAATCGGCGTATCTAGCACAGATACGCAGTATTTT
.,TRBV7-8,TRBJ2-3,.,CASSLGVMVRPTDTQYF,TGTGCCAGCAGCTTGGGTGTTATGGTGAGGCCCACAGATACGCAGTATTTT
.,TRBV6-5,TRBJ1-1,.,CASSIQWNTEAFF,TGTGCCAGCAGTATACAGTGGAACACTGAAGCTTTCTTT
.,TRBV11-3,TRBJ1-2,.,CASSQEGTVAYGYTF,TGTGCCAGCAGCCAAGAAGGGACGGTCGCTTATGGCTACACCTTC
.,TRBV3-1/TRBV3-2,TRBJ2-5,few,CASSQEFGKRETQYF,TGTGCCAGCAGCCAAGAATTCGGGAAGAGAGAGACCCAGTACTTC
TRBD1,TRBV7-2,TRBJ2-5,.,CASSTNRGTAKTQYF,TGTGCCAGCAGCACAAACAGGGGAACGGCGAAGACCCAGTACTTC
.,TRBV13,TRBJ1-4,.,CASSLAGFNEKLFF,TGTGCCAGCAGCTTAGCTGGGTTTAATGAAAAACTGTTTTTT
.,TRBV29-1,TRBJ2-5,.,CSVGEISGETQYF,TGCAGCGTTGGAGAGATCAGCGGGGAGACCCAGTACTTC
.,TRBV6-5,TRBJ1-6,.,CASESRGSGNSPLHF,TGTGCCAGCGAAAGCAGAGGGTCGGGGAATTCACCCCTCCACTTT
TRBD2,TRBV6-5,TRBJ2-7,once,CAAQREASYEQYF,TGTGCCGCCCAGCGGGAGGCGTCCTACGAGCAGTACTTC
TRBD1,TRBV6-4,TRBJ2-1,.,CASSVNPQGNEQFF,TGTGCCAGCAGTGTTAATCCACAGGGGAATGAGCAGTTCTTC
.,TRBV6-1,TRBJ1-4,.,CASSEGRGNEKLFF,TGTGCCAGCAGTGAAGGGCGCGGTAATGAAAAACTGTTTTTT
.,TRBV29-1,TRBJ2-3,many,CSVEDRKWGTDTQYF,TGCAGCGTTGAGGACAGAAAGTGGGGGACAGATACGCAGTATTTT
.,TRBV10-3,TRBJ1-1,.,CAIRETAGNTEAFF,TGTGCCATCAGGGAGACCGCAGGGAACACTGAAGCTTTCTTT
TRBD1,TRBV4-3,TRBJ1-3,.,CASSPVTGGEGNTIYF,TGCGCCAGCAGCCCCGTGACAGGGGGTGAAGGAAACACCATATATTTT
TRBD2,TRBV9,TRBJ2-2,.,CASSVAGVAGGNTGELFF,TGTGCCAGCAGCGTAGCTGGGGTAGCGGGGGGGAACACCGGGGAGCTGTTTTTT
TRBD1,TRBV7-9,TRBJ2-2,.,CASSLVQGTGELFF,TGTGCCAGCAGCCTAGTACAGGGGACCGGGGAGCTGTTTTTT
.,TRBV28,TRBJ1-1,.,CASGTSTEAFF,TGTGCCAGCGGGACTTCCACTGAAGCTTTCTTT
.,TRBV6-1,TRBJ1-2,.,CASSESGTHYGYTF,TGTGCCAGCAGTGAATCCGGGACACACTATGGCTACACCTTC
TRBD1,TRBV6-1,TRBJ2-2,.,CASSEKVWDRGSNTGELFF,TGTGCCAGCAGTGAAAAGGTGTGGGACAGGGGGTCTAACACCGGGGAGCTGTTTTTT
.,TRBV25-1,TRBJ2-2,.,CASSDAGWATGELFF,TGTGCCAGCAGTGATGCAGGGTGGGCCACCGGGGAGCTGTTTTTT
.,TRBV7-9,TRBJ2-7,once,CASSLGGGSYEQYF,TGTGCCAGCAGCTTAGGGGGAGGCTCCTACGAGCAGTACTTC
TRBD2,TRBV2,TRBJ2-3,.,CASTSGYTDTQYF,TGTGCCAGCACTAGCGGGTACACAGATACGCAGTATTTT
.,TRBV19,TRBJ1-5,few,CASSNTEPWPQHF,TGTGCCAGTAGTAACACAGAACCTTGGCCCCAGCATTTT
.,TRBV19,TRBJ2-3,.,CASSIRHTDTQYF,TGTGCCAGTAGTATTAGGCACACAGATACGCAGTATTTT
.,TRBV4-3,TRBJ2-7,.,CASSQDRHRAGNEQYF,TGCGCCAGCAGCCAAGATAGGCACAGGGCAGGAAACGAGCAGTACTTC
TRBD1,TRBV19,TRBJ1-2,.,CASSIGQGAYGYTF,TGTGCCAGTAGTATAGGACAGGGGGCGTATGGCTACACCTTC